This T cell receptor beta chain comes out of a study of T cells after yellow fever vaccination. Study results and caveats: It was a weaker secondary response, yet one that peaked faster, at day 5 versus 15.

This clonotype was counted ten times or more. Its antigen is still unknown. TCRdb processed the 5' RACE reads anew with MiXCR; each CDR3 protein has one entry. The data hold more than 250,000 distinct CDR3 sequences, with about 6.6% observed a single time. The V segment lost 0 bases and the J segment 6 bases; nucleotides outside the gene matches: 4. The CDR3 extends over 13 amino acids. Germline CDR1 DFQATT, CDR2 SNEGSKA (reference sequence). The chain has TRBV20-1 and TRBJ1-2; TRBD1 aligns across 7 bases. The sequence was obtained from a man in his late teens or twenties who received the YFV17D yellow fever vaccine. Sequenced material: PBMCs, taken roughly 46 days after the first yellow fever vaccination. The CDR3 region is CSARDYRGHGYTF. The CDR3 coding sequence is TGCAGTGCTAGAGACTACAGGGGACATGGCTACACCTTC.